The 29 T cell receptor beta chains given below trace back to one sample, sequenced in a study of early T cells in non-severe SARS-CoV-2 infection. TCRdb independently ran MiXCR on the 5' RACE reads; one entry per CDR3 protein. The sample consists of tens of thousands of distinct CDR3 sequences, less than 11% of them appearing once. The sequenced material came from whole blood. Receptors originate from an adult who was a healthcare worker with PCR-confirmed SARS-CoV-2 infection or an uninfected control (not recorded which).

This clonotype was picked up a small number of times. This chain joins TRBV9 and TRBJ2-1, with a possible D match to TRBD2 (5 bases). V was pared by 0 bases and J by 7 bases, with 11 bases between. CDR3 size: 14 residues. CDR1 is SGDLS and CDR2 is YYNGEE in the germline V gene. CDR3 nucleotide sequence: TGTGCCAGCAGCGTAGCGGGAACTGGTAATGAGCAGTTCTTC. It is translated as CASSVAGTGNEQFF.

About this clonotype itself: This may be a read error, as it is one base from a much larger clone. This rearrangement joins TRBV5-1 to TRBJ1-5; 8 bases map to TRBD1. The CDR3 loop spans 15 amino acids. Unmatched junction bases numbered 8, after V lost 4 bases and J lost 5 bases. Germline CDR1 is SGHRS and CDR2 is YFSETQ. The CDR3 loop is CASSGKDRVDQPQHF. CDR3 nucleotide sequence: TGCGCCAGCAGCGGAAAGGACAGGGTCGATCAGCCCCAGCATTTT.

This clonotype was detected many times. The CDR3 coding sequence is TGCAGCGTCCGGACGGGCACAGATACGCAGTATTTT. Its translation is CSVRTGTDTQYF. This chain joins TRBV29-1 and TRBJ2-3; D gene uncertain. The germline gives CDR1 SQVTM, CDR2 ANQGSEA. The CDR3 spans 12 residues. V shed 6 bases and J shed 1 base, with 8 bases lying between them.

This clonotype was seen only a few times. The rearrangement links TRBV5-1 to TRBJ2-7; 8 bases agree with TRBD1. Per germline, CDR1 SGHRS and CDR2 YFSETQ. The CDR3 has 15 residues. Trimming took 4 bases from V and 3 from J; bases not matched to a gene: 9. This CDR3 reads CASSTDGTGGYEQYF. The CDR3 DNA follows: TGCGCCAGCAGCACGGATGGGACAGGTGGCTACGAGCAGTACTTC.

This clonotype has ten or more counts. The CDR3 spells CASSTPGFPPRNEQFF. CDR3 DNA: TGTGCCAGCAGTACCCCGGGTTTTCCTCCTCGGAATGAGCAGTTCTTC. V and J are TRBV12-3 or TRBV12-4 and TRBJ2-1, with D unresolved. V was clipped by 5 bases and J by 7 bases, with 21 bases between them. The CDR3 length is 16 residues.

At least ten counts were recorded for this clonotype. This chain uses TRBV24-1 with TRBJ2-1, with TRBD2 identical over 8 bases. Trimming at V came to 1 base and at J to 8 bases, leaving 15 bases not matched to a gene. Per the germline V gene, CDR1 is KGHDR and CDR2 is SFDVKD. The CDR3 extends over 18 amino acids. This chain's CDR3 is CATSDLRSGSGGLDEQFF. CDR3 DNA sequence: TGTGCCACCAGTGATTTACGCAGCGGGAGCGGCGGTTTGGATGAGCAGTTCTTC.

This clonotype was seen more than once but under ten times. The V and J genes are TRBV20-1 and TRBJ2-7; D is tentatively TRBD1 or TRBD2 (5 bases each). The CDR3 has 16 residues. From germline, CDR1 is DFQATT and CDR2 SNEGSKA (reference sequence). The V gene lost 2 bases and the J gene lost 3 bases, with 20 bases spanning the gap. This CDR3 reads CSARSFSAGSFYEQYF. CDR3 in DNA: TGCAGTGCTAGATCATTTAGCGCAGGGAGTTTCTACGAGCAGTACTTC.

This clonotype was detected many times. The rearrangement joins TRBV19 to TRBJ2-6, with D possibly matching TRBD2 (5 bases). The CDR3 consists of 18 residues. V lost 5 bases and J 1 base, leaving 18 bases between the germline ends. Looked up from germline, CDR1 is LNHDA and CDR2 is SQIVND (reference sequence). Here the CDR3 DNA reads TGTGCCAGTAGTGCCCAGCGGACTGAAGGATCTGGGGCCAACGTCCTGACTTTC. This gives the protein CASSAQRTEGSGANVLTF.

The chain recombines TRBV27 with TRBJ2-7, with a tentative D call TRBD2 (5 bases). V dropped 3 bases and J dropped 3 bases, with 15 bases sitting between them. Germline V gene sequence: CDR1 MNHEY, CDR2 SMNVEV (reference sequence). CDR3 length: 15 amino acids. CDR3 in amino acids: CASSFEGQVFYEQYF. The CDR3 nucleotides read TGTGCCAGCAGTTTCGAGGGCCAGGTCTTCTACGAGCAGTACTTC.

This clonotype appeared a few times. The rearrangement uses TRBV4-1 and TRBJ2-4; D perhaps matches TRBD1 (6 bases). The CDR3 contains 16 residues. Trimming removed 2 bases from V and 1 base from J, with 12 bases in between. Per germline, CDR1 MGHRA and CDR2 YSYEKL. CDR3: CASSQIIQGAKNIQYF. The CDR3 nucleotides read TGCGCCAGCAGCCAAATAATCCAGGGGGCCAAAAACATTCAGTACTTC.

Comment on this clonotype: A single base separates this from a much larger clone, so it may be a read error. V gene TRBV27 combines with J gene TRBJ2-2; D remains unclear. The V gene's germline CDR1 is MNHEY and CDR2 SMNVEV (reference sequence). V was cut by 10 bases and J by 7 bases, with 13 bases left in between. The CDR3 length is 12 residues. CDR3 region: CATAKRVGELFF. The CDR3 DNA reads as TGTGCCACGGCGAAGAGAGTCGGGGAGCTGTTTTTT.

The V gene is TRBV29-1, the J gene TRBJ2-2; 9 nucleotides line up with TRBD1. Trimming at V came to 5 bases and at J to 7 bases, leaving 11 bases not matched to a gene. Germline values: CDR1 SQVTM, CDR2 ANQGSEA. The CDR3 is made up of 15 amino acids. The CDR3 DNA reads TGCAGCGTTCTGTACTGGGGACAGGGCATCGGGGAGCTGTTTTTT. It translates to CSVLYWGQGIGELFF.

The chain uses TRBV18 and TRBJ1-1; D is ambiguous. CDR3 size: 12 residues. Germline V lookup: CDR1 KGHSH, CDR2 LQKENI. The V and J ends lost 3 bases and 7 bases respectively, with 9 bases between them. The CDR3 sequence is CASSPDAFEAFF. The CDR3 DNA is TGTGCCAGCTCACCGGATGCTTTTGAAGCTTTCTTT.

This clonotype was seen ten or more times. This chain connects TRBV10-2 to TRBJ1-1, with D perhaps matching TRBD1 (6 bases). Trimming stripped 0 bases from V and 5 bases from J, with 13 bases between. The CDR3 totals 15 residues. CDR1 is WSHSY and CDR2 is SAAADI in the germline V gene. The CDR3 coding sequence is TGCGCCAGCAGTGAGTCTCGGGGGCTAAGTACTGAAGCTTTCTTT. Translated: CASSESRGLSTEAFF.

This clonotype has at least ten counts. The CDR3 sequence is CASSEWGTGGHEQYF. The CDR3 bases are TGTGCCAGCTCAGAATGGGGGACAGGGGGCCACGAGCAGTACTTC. The rearrangement uses TRBV18 and TRBJ2-7; 12 bases align to TRBD1. CDR1 and CDR2 (germline): KGHSH, LQKENI. V was pared by 5 bases and J by 5 bases, with 7 bases of the junction left unmatched. The CDR3 consists of 15 residues.

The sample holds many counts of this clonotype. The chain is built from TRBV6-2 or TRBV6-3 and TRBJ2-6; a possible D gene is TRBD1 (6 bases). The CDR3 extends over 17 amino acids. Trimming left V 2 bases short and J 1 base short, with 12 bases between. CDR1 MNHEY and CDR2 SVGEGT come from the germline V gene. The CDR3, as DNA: TGTGCCAGCAGTTACGGGCAGGGGCCTTCTGGGGCCAACGTCCTGACTTTC. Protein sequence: CASSYGQGPSGANVLTF.

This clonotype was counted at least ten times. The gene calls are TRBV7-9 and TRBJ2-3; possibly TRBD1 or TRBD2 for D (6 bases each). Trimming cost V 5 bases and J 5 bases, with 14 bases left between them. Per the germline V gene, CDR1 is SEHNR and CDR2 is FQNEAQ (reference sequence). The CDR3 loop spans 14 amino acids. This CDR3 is CASSPQGRGDTQYF. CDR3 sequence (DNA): TGTGCCAGCAGCCCCCAGGGGCGGGGAGATACGCAGTATTTT.

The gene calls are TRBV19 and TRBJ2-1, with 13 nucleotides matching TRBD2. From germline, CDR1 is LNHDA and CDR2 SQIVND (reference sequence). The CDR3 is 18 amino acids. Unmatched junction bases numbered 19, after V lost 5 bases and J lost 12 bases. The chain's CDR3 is CASSLKRLAGGIPEWQFF. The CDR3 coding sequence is TGTGCCAGTAGTCTCAAACGACTAGCGGGGGGTATACCCGAATGGCAGTTCTTC.

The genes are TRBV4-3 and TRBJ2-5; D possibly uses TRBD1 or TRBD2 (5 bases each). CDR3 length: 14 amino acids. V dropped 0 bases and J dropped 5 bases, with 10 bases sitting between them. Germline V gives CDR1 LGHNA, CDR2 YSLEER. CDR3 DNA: TGCGCCAGCAGCCAAGAACGAGGGGCTGAGACCCAGTACTTC. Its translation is CASSQERGAETQYF.

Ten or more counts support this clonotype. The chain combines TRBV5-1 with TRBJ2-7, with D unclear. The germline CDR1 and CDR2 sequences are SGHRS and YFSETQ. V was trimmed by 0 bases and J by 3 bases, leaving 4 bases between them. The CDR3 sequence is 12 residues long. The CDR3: CASSLEGYEQYF. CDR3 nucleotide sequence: TGCGCCAGCAGCTTGGAGGGCTACGAGCAGTACTTC.

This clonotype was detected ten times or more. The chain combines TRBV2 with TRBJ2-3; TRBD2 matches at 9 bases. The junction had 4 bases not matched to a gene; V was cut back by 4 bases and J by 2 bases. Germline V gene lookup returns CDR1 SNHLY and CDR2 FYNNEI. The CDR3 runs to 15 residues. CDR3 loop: CASSGERGVTDTQYF. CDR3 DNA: TGTGCCAGCAGTGGTGAGCGGGGGGTCACAGATACGCAGTATTTT.

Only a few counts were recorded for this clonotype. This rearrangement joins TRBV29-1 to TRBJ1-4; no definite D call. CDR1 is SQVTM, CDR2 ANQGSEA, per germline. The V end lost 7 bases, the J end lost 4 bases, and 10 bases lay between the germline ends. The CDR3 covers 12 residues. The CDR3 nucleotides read TGCAGCGGGATAGGGCGTAATGAAAAACTGTTTTTT. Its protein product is CSGIGRNEKLFF. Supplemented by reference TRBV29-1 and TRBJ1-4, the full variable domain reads SAVISQKPSRDICQRGTSLTIQCQVDSQVTMMFWYRQQPGQSLTLIATANQGSEATYESGFVIDKFPISRPNLTFSTLTVSNMSPEDSSIYLCSGIGRNEKLFFGSGTQLSVL.

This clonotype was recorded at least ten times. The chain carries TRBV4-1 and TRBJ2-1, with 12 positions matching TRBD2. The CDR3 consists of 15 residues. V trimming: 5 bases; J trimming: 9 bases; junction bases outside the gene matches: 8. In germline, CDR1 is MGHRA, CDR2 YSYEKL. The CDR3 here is CASSTSSGGASEQFF. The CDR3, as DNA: TGCGCCAGCAGCACCTCTAGCGGGGGGGCGAGTGAGCAGTTCTTC.

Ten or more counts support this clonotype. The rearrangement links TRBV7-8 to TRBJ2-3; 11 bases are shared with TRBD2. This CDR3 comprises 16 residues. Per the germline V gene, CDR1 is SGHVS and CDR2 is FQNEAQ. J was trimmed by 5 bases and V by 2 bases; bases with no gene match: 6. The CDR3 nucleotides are TGTGCCAGCAGCTTAAAACTAGCGGGGGCGGGAGATACGCAGTATTTT. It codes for CASSLKLAGAGDTQYF.

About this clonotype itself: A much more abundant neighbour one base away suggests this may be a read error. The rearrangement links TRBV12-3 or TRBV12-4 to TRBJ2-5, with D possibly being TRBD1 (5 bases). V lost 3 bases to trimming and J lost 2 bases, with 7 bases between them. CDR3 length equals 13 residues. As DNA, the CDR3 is TGTGCCAGCAGTTTCACAGGACAAGAGACCCAGTACTTC. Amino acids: CASSFTGQETQYF.

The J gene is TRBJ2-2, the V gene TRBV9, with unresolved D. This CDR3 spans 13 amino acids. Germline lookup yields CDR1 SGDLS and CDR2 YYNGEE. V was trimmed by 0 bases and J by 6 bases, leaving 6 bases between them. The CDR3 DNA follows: TGTGCCAGCAGCGTAGGGAGCCCCGGGGAGCTGTTTTTT. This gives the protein CASSVGSPGELFF.

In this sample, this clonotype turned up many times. This CDR3 reads CASTDTYEQYF. In DNA form, the CDR3 reads TGTGCCAGCACCGATACCTACGAGCAGTACTTC. The genes are TRBV6-5 and TRBJ2-7, with D hard to call. Germline V gene sequence: CDR1 MNHEY, CDR2 SVGAGI. The CDR3 has 11 amino acids. The germline V and J ends were trimmed by 7 bases and 2 bases, with 6 bases remaining between them.

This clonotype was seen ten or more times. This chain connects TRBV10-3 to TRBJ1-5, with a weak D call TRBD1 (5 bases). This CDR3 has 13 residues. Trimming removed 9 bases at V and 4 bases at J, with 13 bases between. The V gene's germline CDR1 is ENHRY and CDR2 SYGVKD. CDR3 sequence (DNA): TGTGCCATTGCCCGGGACGGTAATCAGCCCCAGCATTTT. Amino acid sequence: CAIARDGNQPQHF.

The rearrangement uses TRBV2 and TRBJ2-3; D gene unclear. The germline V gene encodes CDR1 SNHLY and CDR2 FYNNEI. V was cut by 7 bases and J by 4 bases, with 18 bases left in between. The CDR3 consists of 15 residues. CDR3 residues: CASKWRLGSADTQYF. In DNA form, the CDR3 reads TGTGCCAGCAAGTGGCGCCTAGGCTCCGCAGATACGCAGTATTTT.